One T cell receptor beta chain is described in this entry. The data derive from a study of cytomegalovirus exposure and HLA in healthy donors. Trimming shortened V by 7 bases and J by 3 bases, and 13 bases separated the two germline ends. The CDR3 sequence is 13 residues long. Germline V gene sequence: CDR1 MDHEN, CDR2 SYDVKM. A multiplex PCR was run with 60 Vbeta primers and 13 Jbeta primers. Assay used: immunoSEQ multiplex PCR; TCRdb lists only in-frame clones, some missing. The table includes 180,000 or so clones, 70% to 90% detected once. The sequencing input was PBMCs. This rearrangement joins TRBV28 to TRBJ2-7; maybe TRBD2 (6 bases). This sequence originates from a man younger than 35 in good health and CMV-seropositive. This chain's CDR3 is CASNGGWDYEQYF. DNA for the CDR3: TGTGCCAGCAACGGGGGATGGGACTACGAGCAGTACTTC.